This T cell receptor (beta chain) was identified in a study of cytomegalovirus exposure and HLA in healthy donors. Repertoires were generated with immunoSEQ multiplex PCR, while TCRdb's copy carries only in-frame clones and drops some. The data contain about 190,000 clones, around four fifths of them singletons. This clone was observed at least ten times. Germline V CDR1 and CDR2: MRHNA, SNTAGT. Losses at the gene ends were 7 bases for V and 6 bases for J; bases not matched to a gene: 5. The CDR3 loop spans 14 amino acids. The sequence was obtained from a young man in good health and CMV-seropositive. Sample: PBMCs. This sequence joins TRBV6-4 and TRBJ2-1, with TRBD2 matching over 11 bases. CDR3 sequence reads: CASNLAGGGNEQFF. The CDR3 nucleotides are TGTGCCAGCAATTTAGCGGGAGGGGGCAATGAGCAGTTCTTC.